Listed below are T cell receptor beta chains from one sample, sequenced in a study of Ad26.COV2.S vaccination and SARS-CoV-2 variants. Produced via immunoSEQ multiplex PCR; TCRdb's table is partial and in-frame only. The table lists about 180,000 clones, around 85% of them singletons, with approximately 6% in the top ten. This specimen consisted of peripheral blood, obtained after recovery from COVID-19. The receptors were sampled from a human donor who had recovered from COVID-19. The CDR3 runs from the conserved cysteine through the conserved F or W. D genes are given only for firm matches. Where a row states a size, it is once, few, many or the class of an expanded clone; other rows omit it.

j_call clone_size v_call d_call cdr3_nt cdr3_aa
TRBJ1-4 NA TRBV27 TRBD1 TGTGCCAGCAGCACCGGGACAGGGAGGAAAACTAATGAAAAACTGTTTTTT CASSTGTGRKTNEKLFF
TRBJ2-1 NA TRBV5-1 NA TGCGCCAGCAGTTTTACCTCGCCCCGGGCTAATGAGCAGTTCTTC CASSFTSPRANEQFF
TRBJ2-1 NA TRBV18 TRBD2 TGTGCCAGCTCAACTTTTAGCGGGGGTTACAATGAGCAGTTCTTC CASSTFSGGYNEQFF
TRBJ1-3 NA TRBV2 NA TGTGCCAGCAGTGAAAGGGTGGAGGTAGCGGTGCGAGGGGGAAACACCATATATTTT CASSERVEVAVRGGNTIYF
TRBJ2-2 NA TRBV5-6 NA TGTGCCAGCAGCCTCTGGGTGGACGGGGAGCTGTTTTTT CASSLWVDGELFF
TRBJ2-1 NA TRBV7-8 TRBD2 TGTGCCAGCAGCTCCCGGGGGGTGGGGGAGCAGTTCTTC CASSSRGVGEQFF
TRBJ1-6 NA TRBV12-3/TRBV12-4 TRBD1 TGTGCCAGCAGTCGGACAGGGGACTCACCCCTCCACTTT CASSRTGDSPLHF
TRBJ1-6 once TRBV5-5 NA TGTGCCAGCAGCCCGGGACAAGTCCTCCACTTT CASSPGQVLHF
TRBJ1-3 once TRBV28 NA TGTGCCAGCAGTTTTCGGGCTCTCTCTGGAAACACCATATATTTT CASSFRALSGNTIYF
TRBJ2-1 once TRBV7-3 TRBD2 TGTGCCAGCAGCCCCGGGGGGTATGAGCAGTTCTTC CASSPGGYEQFF
TRBJ2-7 NA TRBV3-1/TRBV3-2 NA TGTGCCAGCAGCTCCGTCCGGACATACGAGCAGTACTTC CASSSVRTYEQYF
TRBJ2-1 NA TRBV18 TRBD2 TGTGCCAGCTCACCACCCTTAGCGGGAGGGCACAATGAGCAGTTCTTC CASSPPLAGGHNEQFF
TRBJ1-2 NA TRBV28 NA TGTGCCAGCAGCATCCGTCGGGGAGACTATGGCTACACCTTC CASSIRRGDYGYTF
TRBJ1-4 NA TRBV5-4 TRBD1 TGTGCCAGCAGCTTAAAGGGGGCCGGTGGTGAAAAACTGTTTTTT CASSLKGAGGEKLFF
TRBJ2-4 NA TRBV5-6 NA TGTGCCAGCAGCGGAGGGCTTGAACTAGCCAAAAACATTCAGTACTTC CASSGGLELAKNIQYF
TRBJ2-3 NA TRBV5-1 TRBD1 TGCGCCAGCAGCTTCGAAGACAGGGGCACAGATACGCAGTATTTT CASSFEDRGTDTQYF
TRBJ1-3 NA TRBV2 NA TGTGCCAGCGTTCCAGGGGTTTCTGGAAACACCATATATTTT CASVPGVSGNTIYF
TRBJ1-5 NA TRBV19 NA TGTGCCAGTAGTATCCGGCGGGATCAGCCCCAGCATTTT CASSIRRDQPQHF
TRBJ2-3 NA TRBV24-1 TRBD1 TGTGCCACCAGTGATCCAGGACAGGGGGTCGATACGCAGTATTTT CATSDPGQGVDTQYF
TRBJ2-3 NA TRBV7-9 TRBD1 TGTGCCAGCAGCCACGGGGACAGCCCCACAGATACGCAGTATTTT CASSHGDSPTDTQYF
TRBJ1-3 NA TRBV18 NA TGTGCCAGCTCACCAGATATAAGAAACACCATATATTTT CASSPDIRNTIYF
TRBJ2-2 NA TRBV5-1 TRBD1 TGCGCCAGCAGCCCGATCCGGGACAGGGGTCATTCCACCGGGGAGCTGTTTTTT CASSPIRDRGHSTGELFF
TRBJ1-6 NA TRBV7-7 NA TGTGCTAGCAGCCCAGCTAAGGATTCACCCCTCCACTTT CASSPAKDSPLHF
TRBJ1-1 NA TRBV6-5 NA TGTGCCAGCAGTTACGGACAGATTCGGACTGAAGCTTTCTTT CASSYGQIRTEAFF
TRBJ2-7 NA TRBV11-2 TRBD2 TGTGCCAGCAGCGCCGCCGGGAGGGCAAACGAGCAGTACTTC CASSAAGRANEQYF
TRBJ2-3 NA TRBV4-1 NA TGCGCCAGCAGCCAACCTCAGAGGACAGATACGCAGTATTTT CASSQPQRTDTQYF
TRBJ1-1 NA TRBV9 NA TGTGCCAGCAGCGCTACGGCGGGGCTGAACACTGAAGCTTTCTTT CASSATAGLNTEAFF
TRBJ2-2 NA TRBV6-1 NA TGTGCCAGCAGTGAACGAGCCCCAGGGGCCGGGGAGCTGTTTTTT CASSERAPGAGELFF
TRBJ1-1 NA TRBV6-5 NA TGTGCCAGCATAATAGGGAGAATGAACACTGAAGCTTTCTTT CASIIGRMNTEAFF
TRBJ1-4 NA TRBV4-2 NA TGTGCCAGCAGCCAAGATCAGGGAAAACTGTTTTTT CASSQDQGKLFF
TRBJ1-4 NA TRBV14 NA TGTGCCAGCAGCTTCAGCGGCACAGCTAATGAAAAACTGTTTTTT CASSFSGTANEKLFF
TRBJ2-5 NA TRBV4-1 NA TGCGCCAGCAGCCTTCGGTTCGCGAAGACCCAGTACTTC CASSLRFAKTQYF
TRBJ2-7 NA TRBV28 NA TGTGCCAGCAGTCTTGGGACAACAACTGGAGAGCAGTACTTC CASSLGTTTGEQYF
TRBJ2-2 NA TRBV19 NA TGTGCCAGTAGTATCACTTACGGGGAAGCCGGGGAGCTGTTTTTT CASSITYGEAGELFF
TRBJ1-4 few TRBV18 NA TGTGCCAGCTCACCGGGAGGGGCTAATGAAAAACTGTTTTTT CASSPGGANEKLFF
TRBJ1-4 NA TRBV28 NA TGTGCCAGCAGTTCGGGGGACCGGGTTAATGAAAAACTGTTTTTT CASSSGDRVNEKLFF
TRBJ2-1 NA TRBV7-3 NA TGTGCCAGCAGCTCCCTCTTGCACAGCTCCTACAATGAGCAGTTCTTC CASSSLLHSSYNEQFF
TRBJ2-1 once TRBV14 TRBD2 TGTGCCAGCAGCCCACGACTAGCGGGCAACAATGAGCAGTTCTTC CASSPRLAGNNEQFF
TRBJ1-1 NA TRBV15 TRBD1 TGTGCCACCAGCGTAGGGGGCGAGGGTGCCACTGAAGCTTTCTTT CATSVGGEGATEAFF
TRBJ2-1 NA TRBV18 TRBD1 TGTGCCAGCTCTAAGCCAGGGGGCAATGAGCAGTTCTTC CASSKPGGNEQFF